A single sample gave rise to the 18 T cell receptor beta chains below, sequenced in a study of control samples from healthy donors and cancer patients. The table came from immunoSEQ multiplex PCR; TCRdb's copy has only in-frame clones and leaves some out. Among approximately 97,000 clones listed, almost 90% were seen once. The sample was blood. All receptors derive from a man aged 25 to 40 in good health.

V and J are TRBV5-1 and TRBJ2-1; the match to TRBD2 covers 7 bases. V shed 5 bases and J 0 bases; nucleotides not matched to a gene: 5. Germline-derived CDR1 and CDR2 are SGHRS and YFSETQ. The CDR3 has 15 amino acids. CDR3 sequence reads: CASRFSGHSYNEQFF. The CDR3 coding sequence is TGCGCCAGCAGATTTAGCGGGCACTCCTACAATGAGCAGTTCTTC.

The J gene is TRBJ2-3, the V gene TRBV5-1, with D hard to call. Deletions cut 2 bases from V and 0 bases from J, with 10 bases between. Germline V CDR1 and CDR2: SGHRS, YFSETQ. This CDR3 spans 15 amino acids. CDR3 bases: TGCGCCAGCAGCTTCTCATACTCTAGCACAGATACGCAGTATTTT. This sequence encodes CASSFSYSSTDTQYF.

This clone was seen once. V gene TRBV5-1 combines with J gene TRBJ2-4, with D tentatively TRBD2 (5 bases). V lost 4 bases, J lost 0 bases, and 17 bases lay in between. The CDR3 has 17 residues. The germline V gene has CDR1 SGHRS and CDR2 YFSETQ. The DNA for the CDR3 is TGCGCCAGCAGCGCCGAGGGTCACAGACTAGCCAAAAACATTCAGTACTTC. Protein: CASSAEGHRLAKNIQYF. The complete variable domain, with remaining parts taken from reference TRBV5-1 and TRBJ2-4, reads KAGVTQTPRYLIKTRGQQVTLSCSPISGHRSVSWYQQTPGQGLQFLFEYFSETQRNKGNFPGRFSGRQFSNSRSEMNVSTLELGDSALYLCASSAEGHRLAKNIQYFGAGTRLSVL.

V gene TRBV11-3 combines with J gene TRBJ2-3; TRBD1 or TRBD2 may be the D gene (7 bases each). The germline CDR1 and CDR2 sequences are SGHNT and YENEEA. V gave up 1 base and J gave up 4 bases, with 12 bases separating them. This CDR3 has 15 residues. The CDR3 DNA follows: TGTGCCAGCAGCTTAGCACAGGGGAGGGCAGATACGCAGTATTTT. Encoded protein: CASSLAQGRADTQYF.

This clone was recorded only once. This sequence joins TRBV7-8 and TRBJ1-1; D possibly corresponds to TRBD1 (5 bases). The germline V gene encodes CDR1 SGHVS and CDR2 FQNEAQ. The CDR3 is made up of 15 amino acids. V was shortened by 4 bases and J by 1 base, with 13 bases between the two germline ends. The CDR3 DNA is TGTGCCAGCAGCTCCAGGCAGGGTAAGAACACTGAAGCTTTCTTT. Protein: CASSSRQGKNTEAFF.

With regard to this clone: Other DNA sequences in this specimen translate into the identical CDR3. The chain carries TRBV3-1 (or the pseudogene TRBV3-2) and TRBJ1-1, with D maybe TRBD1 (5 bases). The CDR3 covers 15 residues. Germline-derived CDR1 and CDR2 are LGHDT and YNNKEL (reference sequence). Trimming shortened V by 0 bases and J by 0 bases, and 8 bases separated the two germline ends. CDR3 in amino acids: CASSQDEGMNTEAFF. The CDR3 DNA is TGTGCCAGCAGCCAAGACGAGGGGATGAACACTGAAGCTTTCTTT.

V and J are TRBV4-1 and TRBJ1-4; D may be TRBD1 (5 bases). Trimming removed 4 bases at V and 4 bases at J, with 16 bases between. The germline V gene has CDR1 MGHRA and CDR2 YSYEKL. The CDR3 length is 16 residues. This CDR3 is CASSPPLRGYNEKLFF. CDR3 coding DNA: TGCGCCAGCAGCCCCCCGCTTAGGGGTTATAATGAAAAACTGTTTTTT.

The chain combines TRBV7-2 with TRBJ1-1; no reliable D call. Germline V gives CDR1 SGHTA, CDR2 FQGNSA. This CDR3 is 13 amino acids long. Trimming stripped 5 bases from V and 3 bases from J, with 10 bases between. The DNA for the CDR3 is TGTGCCAGCAGCCCTAACACCGACACTGAAGCTTTCTTT. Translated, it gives CASSPNTDTEAFF.

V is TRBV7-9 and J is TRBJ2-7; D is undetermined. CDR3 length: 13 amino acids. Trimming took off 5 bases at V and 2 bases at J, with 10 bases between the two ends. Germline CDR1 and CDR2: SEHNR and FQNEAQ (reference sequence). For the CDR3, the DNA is TGTGCCAGCAGCAACACAGCGACCTACGAGCAGTACTTC. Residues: CASSNTATYEQYF.

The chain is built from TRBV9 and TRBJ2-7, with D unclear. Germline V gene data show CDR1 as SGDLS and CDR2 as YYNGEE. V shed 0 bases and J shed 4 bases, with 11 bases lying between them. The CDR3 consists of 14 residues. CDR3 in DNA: TGTGCCAGCAGCGTAGGAGTGGGTCAATACGAGCAGTACTTC. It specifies CASSVGVGQYEQYF.

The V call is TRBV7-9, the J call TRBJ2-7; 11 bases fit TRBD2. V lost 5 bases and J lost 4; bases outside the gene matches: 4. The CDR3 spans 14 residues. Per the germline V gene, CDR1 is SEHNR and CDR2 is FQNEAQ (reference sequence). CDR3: CASSDLAGGYEQYF. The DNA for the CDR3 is TGTGCCAGCAGCGATCTAGCGGGAGGTTACGAGCAGTACTTC.

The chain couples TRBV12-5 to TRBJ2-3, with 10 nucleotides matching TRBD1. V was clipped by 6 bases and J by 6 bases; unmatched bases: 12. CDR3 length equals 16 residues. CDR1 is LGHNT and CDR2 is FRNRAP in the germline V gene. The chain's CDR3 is CASGRQTGGFSDTQYF. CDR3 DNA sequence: TGTGCTAGTGGCCGACAGACAGGGGGCTTTTCGGATACGCAGTATTTT.

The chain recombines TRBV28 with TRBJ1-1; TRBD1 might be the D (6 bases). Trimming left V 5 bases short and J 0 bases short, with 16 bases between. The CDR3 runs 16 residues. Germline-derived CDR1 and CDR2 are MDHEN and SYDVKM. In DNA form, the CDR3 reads TGTGCCAGCAGTACTCACAGGGTCAAAATGAACACTGAAGCTTTCTTT. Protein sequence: CASSTHRVKMNTEAFF.

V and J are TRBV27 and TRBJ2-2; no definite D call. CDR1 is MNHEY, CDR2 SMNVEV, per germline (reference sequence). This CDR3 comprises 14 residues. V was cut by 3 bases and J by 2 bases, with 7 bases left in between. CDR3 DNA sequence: TGTGCCAGCAGTTTTGGGGTTAACACCGGGGAGCTGTTTTTT. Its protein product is CASSFGVNTGELFF.

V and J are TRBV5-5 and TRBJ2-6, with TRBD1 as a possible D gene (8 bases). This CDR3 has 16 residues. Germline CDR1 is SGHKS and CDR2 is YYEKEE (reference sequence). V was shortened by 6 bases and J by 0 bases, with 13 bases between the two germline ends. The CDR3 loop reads CASNNRGGSGANVLTF. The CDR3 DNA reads TGTGCCAGCAACAACAGGGGGGGCTCTGGGGCCAACGTCCTGACTTTC.

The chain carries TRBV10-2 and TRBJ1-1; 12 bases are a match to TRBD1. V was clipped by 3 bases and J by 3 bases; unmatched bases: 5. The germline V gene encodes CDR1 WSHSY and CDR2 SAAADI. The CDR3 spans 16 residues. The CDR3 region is CASSEGTGGLDTEAFF. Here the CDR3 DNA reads TGCGCCAGCAGTGAAGGGACAGGGGGCCTGGACACTGAAGCTTTCTTT.

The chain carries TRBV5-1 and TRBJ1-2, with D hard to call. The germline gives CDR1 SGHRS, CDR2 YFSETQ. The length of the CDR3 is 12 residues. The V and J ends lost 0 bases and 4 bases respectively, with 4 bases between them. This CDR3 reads CASSLEGYGYTF. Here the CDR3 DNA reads TGCGCCAGCAGCTTGGAAGGCTATGGCTACACCTTC.

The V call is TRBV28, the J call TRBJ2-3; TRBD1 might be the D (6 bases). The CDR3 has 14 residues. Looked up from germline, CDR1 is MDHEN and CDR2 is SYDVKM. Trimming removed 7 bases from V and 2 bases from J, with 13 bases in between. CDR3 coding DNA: TGTGCCAGCACGCCGGGACAAGTCACAGATACGCAGTATTTT. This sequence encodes CASTPGQVTDTQYF.